The 14 T cell receptor beta chains reported below all come from one sample, sequenced in a study of blood T cell repertoires in COVID-19. TCRdb's copy holds only in-frame clones and misses some; the assay was immunoSEQ multiplex PCR. The sample holds roughly 250,000 clones, more than 75% seen once. Sequenced input: PBMCs or T cells enriched from blood (not recorded which). The receptors derive from a woman aged 35 to 49 with acute COVID-19.

V gene TRBV19 combines with J gene TRBJ2-2, with 10 bases matching TRBD2. Germline V gene data show CDR1 as LNHDA and CDR2 as SQIVND (reference sequence). The CDR3 is made up of 15 amino acids. The V gene end was trimmed by 7 bases and the J gene end by 7 bases; junction bases not matched to a gene: 9. The CDR3 loop is CASNPGGLAFGELFF. In DNA, the CDR3 is TGTGCCAGTAACCCCGGGGGACTAGCGTTCGGGGAGCTGTTTTTT.

The chain links TRBV2 to TRBJ1-1, with D unresolved. V lost 3 bases, J lost 0 bases, and 5 bases lay in between. Germline V gene sequence: CDR1 SNHLY, CDR2 FYNNEI. This CDR3 is built from 13 residues. CDR3 region: CASSDSMNTEAFF. The CDR3 DNA sequence: TGTGCCAGCAGTGATTCCATGAACACTGAAGCTTTCTTT.

The chain uses TRBV24-1 and TRBJ2-3; TRBD1 matches at 9 bases. The V and J ends lost 2 bases and 6 bases, in that order; junction bases with no gene match: 8. Germline CDR1 is KGHDR and CDR2 is SFDVKD. The CDR3 contains 16 residues. The CDR3 DNA reads TGTGCCACCAGTGATTCCGGGACAGGGTTTTCCGATACGCAGTATTTT. Encoded protein: CATSDSGTGFSDTQYF.

The gene calls are TRBV11-3 and TRBJ2-3; 9 bases are a match to TRBD1. V gave up 5 bases and J gave up 4 bases; unmatched junction bases: 4. This CDR3 spans 14 amino acids. The V gene's germline CDR1 is SGHNT and CDR2 YENEEA. The DNA for the CDR3 is TGTGCCAGCAGCCGGGGACAGGGTTCAGATACGCAGTATTTT. This gives the protein CASSRGQGSDTQYF. The full variable domain, its missing parts supplied by reference TRBV11-3 and TRBJ2-3, is EAGVVQSPRYKIIEKKQPVAFWCNPISGHNTLYWYLQNLGQGPELLIRYENEEAVDDSQLPKDRFSAERLKGVDSTLKIQPAELGDSAVYLCASSRGQGSDTQYFGPGTRLTVL.

The gene calls are TRBV4-2 and TRBJ1-6; D call uncertain. The CDR3 has 17 amino acids. V was clipped by 0 bases and J by 6 bases, with 15 bases between them. Per the germline V gene, CDR1 is LGHNA and CDR2 is YNFKEQ. CDR3 sequence: CASSQEDGVAGNSPLHF. The CDR3, as DNA: TGTGCCAGCAGCCAAGAAGACGGGGTCGCTGGTAATTCACCCCTCCACTTT.

The V gene is TRBV11-3, the J gene TRBJ2-5; 8 nucleotides match TRBD1. This CDR3 spans 14 amino acids. CDR1 is SGHNT and CDR2 is YENEEA in the germline V gene. After removal of 4 bases from V and 1 base from J, the junction contained 2 bases not matched to a gene. CDR3 in amino acids: CASSSDRGQETQYF. As DNA, the CDR3 is TGTGCCAGCAGCTCCGACAGGGGCCAAGAGACCCAGTACTTC.

The CDR3 loop reads CASSRGTSGSDTQYF. CDR3 sequence (DNA): TGCGCCAGCAGCCGAGGGACTAGCGGGAGCGATACGCAGTATTTT. This chain joins TRBV4-1 and TRBJ2-3, with TRBD2 matching 14 bases. The CDR3 has 15 amino acids. J lost 6 bases, V lost 4 bases, and 3 bases had no gene match. Germline V lookup: CDR1 MGHRA, CDR2 YSYEKL.

The chain joins TRBV2 to TRBJ2-1; 12 nucleotides line up with TRBD2. V gave up 5 bases and J gave up 8 bases; unmatched junction bases: 7. Germline V CDR1 and CDR2: SNHLY, FYNNEI. CDR3 length: 15 amino acids. The DNA of the CDR3 is TGTGCCAGCAGTCAAAGACTAGCGGGAGCTCATGAGCAGTTCTTC. Translating it yields CASSQRLAGAHEQFF.

The rearrangement joins TRBV24-1 to TRBJ2-3; TRBD1 might be the D (6 bases). Germline V gene lookup returns CDR1 KGHDR and CDR2 SFDVKD. Trimming left V 4 bases short and J 2 bases short, with 12 bases between. The CDR3 is 15 residues long. The CDR3, as DNA: TGTGCCACCAGTGAAACAGGGCCATACACAGATACGCAGTATTTT. This sequence encodes CATSETGPYTDTQYF.

The genes are TRBV19 and TRBJ2-5; TRBD1 matches at 7 bases. The CDR3 sequence is 15 residues long. V trimming: 5 bases; J trimming: 2 bases; junction bases outside the gene matches: 8. CDR1 is LNHDA, CDR2 SQIVND, per germline (reference sequence). In DNA, the CDR3 is TGTGCCAGTAGTGCGACAGGGTTGCCTCAAGAGACCCAGTACTTC. Translating gives CASSATGLPQETQYF. The full variable domain, completed using reference TRBV19 and TRBJ2-5, is DGGITQSPKYLFRKEGQNVTLSCEQNLNHDAMYWYRQDPGQGLRLIYYSQIVNDFQKGDIAEGYSVSREKKESFPLTVTSAQKNPTAFYLCASSATGLPQETQYFGPGTRLLVL.

The chain joins TRBV3-1 (or the pseudogene TRBV3-2) to TRBJ2-5; 11 nucleotides align to TRBD2. The ends lost 5 bases at V and 4 bases at J; junction bases unmatched: 6. Germline V gene sequence: CDR1 LGHDT, CDR2 YNNKEL (reference sequence). The CDR3 consists of 15 residues. This CDR3 reads CASSSLAGVGETQYF. The CDR3 region has the DNA TGTGCCAGCAGCTCACTAGCGGGAGTTGGAGAGACCCAGTACTTC.

This clone was seen only once. The V call is TRBV6-5, the J call TRBJ1-4; D call uncertain. CDR3 length equals 13 residues. Germline values: CDR1 MNHEY, CDR2 SVGAGI. Deletions cut 3 bases from V and 4 bases from J, with 6 bases between. The CDR3 reads CASSYSGNEKLFF. The CDR3 DNA sequence: TGTGCCAGCAGTTATTCGGGTAATGAAAAACTGTTTTTT.

On this clone: The sample holds other DNA sequences that translate to the same CDR3. V usage is TRBV6-5 and J usage is TRBJ2-7, with D unresolved. Germline CDR1 is MNHEY and CDR2 is SVGAGI. The ends were cut back, 0 bases at V and 4 bases at J, with 10 bases in the middle. This CDR3 has 14 amino acids. DNA of the CDR3: TGTGCCAGCAGTTACTCCCGCGGCGGTTACGAGCAGTACTTC. This encodes CASSYSRGGYEQYF.

The chain is built from TRBV11-3 and TRBJ1-3; 10 bases are shared with TRBD1. CDR3 length: 16 amino acids. J gave up 1 base and V 7 bases, and 7 bases lay outside the gene matches. From germline, CDR1 is SGHNT and CDR2 YENEEA. CDR3 coding DNA: TGTGCCAGCACCAAAAGACAGGGGGCATCTGGAAACACCATATATTTT. Its protein product is CASTKRQGASGNTIYF.